One T cell receptor (beta chain) is described in this entry. The sort gate was single viable CD3+CD4+CD8-CD45RO+ cells for memory CD4+ T cells. This entry belongs to a study of memory CD4+ T cells and cytomegalovirus serostatus. The ends lost 1 base at V and 7 bases at J; junction bases unmatched: 8. CDR1 and CDR2 from the germline V gene are SGHAT and FQNNGV. The length of the CDR3 is 15 residues. Some clones are missing from TCRdb's copy, which holds only in-frame ones; the method was immunoSEQ multiplex PCR. The table shows 50,000 to 60,000 clones, with over 75% occurring only once. The sequence derives from an adult in good health and CMV-seronegative. Material: memory CD4+ T cells from blood. The chain has TRBV11-2 and TRBJ1-2, with 8 bases identical to TRBD1. The CDR3 DNA reads TGTGCCAGCAGCTTAGTACAGGGGGTAAATTCTGGCTACACCTTC. Its translation is CASSLVQGVNSGYTF.